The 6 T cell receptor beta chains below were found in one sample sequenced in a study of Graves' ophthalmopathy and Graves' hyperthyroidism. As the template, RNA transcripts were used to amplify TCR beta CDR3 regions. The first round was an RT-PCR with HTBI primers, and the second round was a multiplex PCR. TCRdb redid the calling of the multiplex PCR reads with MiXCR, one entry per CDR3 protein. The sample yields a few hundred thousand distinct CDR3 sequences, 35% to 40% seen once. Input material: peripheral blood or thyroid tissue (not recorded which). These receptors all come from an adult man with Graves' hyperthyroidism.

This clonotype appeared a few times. The CDR3 DNA reads as TGCAGTGCTAGTGGAGGGAGACTAGTGAACACCGGGGAGCTGTTTTTT. This translates into CSASGGRLVNTGELFF. The chain links TRBV20-1 to TRBJ2-2; TRBD2 might be the D (6 bases). The length of the CDR3 is 16 residues. Germline V gene sequence: CDR1 DFQATT, CDR2 SNEGSKA (reference sequence). Trimming took off 3 bases at V and 1 base at J, with 15 bases between the two ends.

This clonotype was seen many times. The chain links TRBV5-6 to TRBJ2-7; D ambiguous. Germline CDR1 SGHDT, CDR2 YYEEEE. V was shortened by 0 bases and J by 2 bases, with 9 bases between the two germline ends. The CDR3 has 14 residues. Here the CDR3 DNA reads TGTGCCAGCAGCTTGGGTGAACTCCCCTACGAGCAGTACTTC. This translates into CASSLGELPYEQYF.

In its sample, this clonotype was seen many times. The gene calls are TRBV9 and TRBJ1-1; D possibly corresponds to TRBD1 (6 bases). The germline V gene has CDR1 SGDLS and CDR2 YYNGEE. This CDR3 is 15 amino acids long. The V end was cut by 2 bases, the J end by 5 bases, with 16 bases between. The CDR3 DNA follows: TGTGCCAGCAGCGTCTTACAGGGCGCAGGAACTGAAGCTTTCTTT. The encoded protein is CASSVLQGAGTEAFF.

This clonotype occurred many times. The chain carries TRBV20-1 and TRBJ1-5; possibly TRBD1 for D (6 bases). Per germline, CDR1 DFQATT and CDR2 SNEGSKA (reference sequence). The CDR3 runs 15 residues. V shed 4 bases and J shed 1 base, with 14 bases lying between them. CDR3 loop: CSANTLDSSNQPQHF. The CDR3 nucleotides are TGCAGTGCTAACACCTTGGACAGCAGCAATCAGCCCCAGCATTTT.

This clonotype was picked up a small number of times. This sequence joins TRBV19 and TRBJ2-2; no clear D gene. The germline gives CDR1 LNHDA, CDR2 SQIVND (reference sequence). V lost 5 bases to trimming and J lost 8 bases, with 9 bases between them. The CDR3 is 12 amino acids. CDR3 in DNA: TGTGCCAGTAGTGACTTATCAGGGGAGCTGTTTTTT. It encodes CASSDLSGELFF.

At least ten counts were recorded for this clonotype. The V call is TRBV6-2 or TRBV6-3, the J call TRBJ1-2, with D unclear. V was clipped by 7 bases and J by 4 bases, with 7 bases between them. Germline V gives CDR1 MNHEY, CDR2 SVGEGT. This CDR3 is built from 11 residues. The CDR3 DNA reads TGTGCCAGCACGAAGGGCTATGGCTACACCTTC. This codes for CASTKGYGYTF.